These 25 T cell receptor beta chains originate from one sample sequenced in a study of T cells expressing NK-cell markers. One entry per CDR3 protein, without DNA, is what TCRdb gives after re-calling the 5' RACE reads. The sample holds a few hundred thousand distinct CDR3 sequences. Sequencing was done on a sample of blood T cells: a sorted CD56 or NKG2C T cell subset, CD4+ or CD8+ T cells, or bulk PBMC T cells (not recorded which). These receptors were obtained from a woman in her forties or fifties in good health.

The chain joins TRBV19 to TRBJ1-1; the TRBD1 assignment by TCRdb is unverifiable without DNA. The CDR3 spans 15 residues. The germline CDR1 and CDR2 sequences are LNHDA and SQIVND (reference sequence). The CDR3 protein is CASSNLAGINTEAFF.

The J gene is TRBJ2-5, the V gene TRBV6-5; the TRBD1 assignment by TCRdb is unverifiable without DNA. CDR1 MNHEY and CDR2 SVGAGI come from the germline V gene. The CDR3 extends over 14 amino acids. The CDR3 loop reads CASSAGDGQETQYF.

This chain joins TRBV11-2 and TRBJ2-3; TCRdb's D gene call, TRBD1, goes unchecked for lack of DNA. The CDR3 loop spans 16 amino acids. CDR1 and CDR2 from the germline V gene are SGHAT and FQNNGV. CDR3 protein: CASSLGLTGVIDTQYF.

CDR3 region: CASSRWTDKNEKLFF. V usage is TRBV4-1 and J usage is TRBJ1-4; without DNA, the TCRdb call of TRBD1 cannot be checked. The CDR3 has 15 amino acids. The germline V gene has CDR1 MGHRA and CDR2 YSYEKL.

The chain links TRBV20-1 to TRBJ2-7; TCRdb's D gene call, TRBD2, goes unchecked for lack of DNA. The CDR3 is made up of 12 amino acids. Germline V gene sequence: CDR1 DFQATT, CDR2 SNEGSKA (reference sequence). CDR3: CSARSPASEQYF.

The chain is built from TRBV5-1 and TRBJ1-1. Germline CDR1 SGHRS, CDR2 YFSETQ. This CDR3 region has 14 residues. The CDR3 sequence is CASSLLRGNTEAFF.

The chain combines TRBV5-4 with TRBJ2-4; with no DNA, the TCRdb D assignment of TRBD1 cannot be verified. This CDR3 has 13 amino acids. Germline lookup yields CDR1 SGHNT and CDR2 YYREEE (reference sequence). CDR3 in amino acids: CASSRTGLDIQYF.

V usage is TRBV4-1 and J usage is TRBJ2-7; TCRdb names TRBD2, which stays unverified in the absence of DNA. CDR3 length: 16 residues. The V gene's germline CDR1 is MGHRA and CDR2 YSYEKL. The CDR3 sequence is CASSQDGSGHSYEQYF.

This chain links TRBV24-1 with TRBJ2-2; TCRdb calls TRBD1, which cannot be checked without DNA. This CDR3 has 15 amino acids. Germline CDR1 KGHDR, CDR2 SFDVKD. The CDR3 region is CATSEGQPNTGELFF.

J is TRBJ1-6 and V is TRBV21-1. TRBV21-1 is a recognized pseudogene. The CDR3 totals 16 residues. The CDR3 reads CASSKATGRANSPLHF.

The chain combines TRBV10-3 with TRBJ2-3; lacking DNA, the TRBD1 call made by TCRdb goes unchecked. CDR3 length: 16 residues. The V gene's germline CDR1 is ENHRY and CDR2 SYGVKD. CDR3 residues: CAISSPGAGAWDTQYF.

The gene calls are TRBV11-2 and TRBJ2-3; the TCRdb D gene call, TRBD1, has no DNA to confirm it. The CDR3 loop spans 17 amino acids. Germline CDR1 and CDR2: SGHAT and FQNNGV. The CDR3 protein is CASSLVGTGGGTDTQYF.

This chain connects TRBV6-1 to TRBJ2-1; absent DNA, TCRdb's TRBD1 call cannot be checked. This CDR3 contains 13 residues. From germline, CDR1 is MNHNS and CDR2 SASEGT. The CDR3 here is CASSEAGGDEQFF.

V is TRBV15 and J is TRBJ1-4. Germline V CDR1 and CDR2: LNHNV, YYDKDF (reference sequence). This CDR3 is built from 13 residues. The CDR3 region is CATSSLRSEKLFF.

The rearrangement joins TRBV5-1 to TRBJ1-1; absent DNA, TCRdb's TRBD1 call cannot be checked. The CDR3 consists of 15 residues. Germline CDR1 and CDR2: SGHRS and YFSETQ. CDR3 residues: CASSLYGQGLSEAFF.

The CDR3 here is CASSLRSSTGELFF. The V gene is TRBV7-7, the J gene TRBJ2-2. The CDR3 is 14 residues long. Germline assignment: CDR1 SSHAT and CDR2 FNYEAQ (reference sequence). The entire variable domain, with the rest obtained from reference TRBV7-7 and TRBJ2-2, is as follows: GAGVSQSPRYKVTKRGQDVTLRCDPISSHATLYWYQQALGQGPEFLTYFNYEAQPDKSGLPSDRFSAERPEGSISTLTIQRTEQRDSAMYRCASSLRSSTGELFFGEGSRLTVL.

J is TRBJ1-1 and V is TRBV11-3; TCRdb outputs TRBD1, but without DNA this stays unchecked. Looked up from germline, CDR1 is SGHNT and CDR2 is YENEEA. This CDR3 is built from 13 residues. The chain's CDR3 is CASSSNRVPEAFF.

This rearrangement joins TRBV11-3 to TRBJ1-1; TCRdb calls TRBD1, which cannot be checked without DNA. CDR1 and CDR2 from the germline V gene are SGHNT and YENEEA. This CDR3 comprises 15 residues. CDR3 residues: CASSSRQGRDTEAFF.

This chain links TRBV20-1 with TRBJ2-1; lacking DNA, the TRBD1 call made by TCRdb goes unchecked. CDR3 length: 12 amino acids. Germline loops: CDR1 DFQATT, CDR2 SNEGSKA (reference sequence). CDR3 in amino acids: CSVDRTYNEQFF.

J is TRBJ2-2 and V is TRBV10-3; there is no DNA to check the TCRdb D call of TRBD2. The CDR3 is 14 amino acids. Germline V gene lookup returns CDR1 ENHRY and CDR2 SYGVKD. The CDR3 is CAIRPSGQTGELFF.

The genes are TRBV4-1 and TRBJ2-1; the D gene TCRdb calls, TRBD2, cannot be checked with no DNA. This CDR3 region has 16 residues. The germline V gene encodes CDR1 MGHRA and CDR2 YSYEKL. The CDR3 is CASSQGLAGVGHEQFF.

The chain carries TRBV5-1 and TRBJ2-1; TCRdb's D gene call, TRBD1, goes unchecked for lack of DNA. The CDR3 totals 16 residues. The germline V gene encodes CDR1 SGHRS and CDR2 YFSETQ. CDR3 in amino acids: CASSLEFGKIYNEQFF.

Here the CDR3 reads CASSFNTRRFGTQYF. This rearrangement joins TRBV28 to TRBJ2-5; as DNA is missing, the TRBD1 call by TCRdb cannot be tested. This CDR3 is built from 15 residues. Germline V lookup: CDR1 MDHEN, CDR2 SYDVKM.

V is TRBV29-1 and J is TRBJ2-7. Germline CDR1 and CDR2: SQVTM and ANQGSEA. CDR3 length equals 12 residues. The CDR3 loop reads CSVVGMSYEQYF.

The chain links TRBV12-3 or TRBV12-4 to TRBJ1-2. The CDR3 sequence is 13 residues long. The chain's CDR3 is CASSSMINYGYTF.